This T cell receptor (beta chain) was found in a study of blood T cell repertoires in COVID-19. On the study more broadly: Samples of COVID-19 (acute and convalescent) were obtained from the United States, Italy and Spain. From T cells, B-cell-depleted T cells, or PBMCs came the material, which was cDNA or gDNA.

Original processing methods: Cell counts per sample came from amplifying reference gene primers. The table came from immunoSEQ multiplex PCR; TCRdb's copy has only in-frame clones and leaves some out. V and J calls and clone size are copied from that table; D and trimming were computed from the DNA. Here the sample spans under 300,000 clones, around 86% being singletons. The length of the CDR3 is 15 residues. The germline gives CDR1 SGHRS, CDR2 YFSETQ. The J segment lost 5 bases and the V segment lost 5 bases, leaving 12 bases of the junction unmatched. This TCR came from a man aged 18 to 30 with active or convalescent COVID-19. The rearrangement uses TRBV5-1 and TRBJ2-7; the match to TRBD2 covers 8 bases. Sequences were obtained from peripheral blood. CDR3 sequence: CASRRGALLGDEQYF. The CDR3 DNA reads TGCGCCAGCAGGCGGGGGGCACTCTTAGGGGACGAGCAGTACTTC.